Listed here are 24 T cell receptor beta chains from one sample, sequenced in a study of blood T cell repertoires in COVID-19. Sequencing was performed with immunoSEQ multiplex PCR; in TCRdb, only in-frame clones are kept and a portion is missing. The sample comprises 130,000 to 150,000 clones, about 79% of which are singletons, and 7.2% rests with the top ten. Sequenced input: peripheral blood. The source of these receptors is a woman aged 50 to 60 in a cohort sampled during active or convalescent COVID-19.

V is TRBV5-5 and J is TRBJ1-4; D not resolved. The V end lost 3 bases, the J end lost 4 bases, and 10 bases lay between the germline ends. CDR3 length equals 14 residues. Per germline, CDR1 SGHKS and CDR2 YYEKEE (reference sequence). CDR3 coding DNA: TGTGCCAGCAGCTGGAGGCCAGATAATGAAAAACTGTTTTTT. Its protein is CASSWRPDNEKLFF.

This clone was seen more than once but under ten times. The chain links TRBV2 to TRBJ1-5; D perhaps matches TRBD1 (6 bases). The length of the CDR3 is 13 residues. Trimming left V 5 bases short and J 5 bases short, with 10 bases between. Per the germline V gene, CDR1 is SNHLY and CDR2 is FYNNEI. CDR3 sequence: CASSFRGDQPQHF. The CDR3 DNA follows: TGTGCCAGCAGTTTCAGGGGTGATCAGCCCCAGCATTTT.

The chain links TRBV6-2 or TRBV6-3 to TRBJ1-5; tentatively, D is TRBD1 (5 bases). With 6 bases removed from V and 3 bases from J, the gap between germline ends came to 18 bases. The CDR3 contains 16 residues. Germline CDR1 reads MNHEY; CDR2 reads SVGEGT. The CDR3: CASSKHRQQINQPQHF. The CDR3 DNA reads TGTGCCAGCAGCAAGCACCGACAGCAAATCAATCAGCCCCAGCATTTT.

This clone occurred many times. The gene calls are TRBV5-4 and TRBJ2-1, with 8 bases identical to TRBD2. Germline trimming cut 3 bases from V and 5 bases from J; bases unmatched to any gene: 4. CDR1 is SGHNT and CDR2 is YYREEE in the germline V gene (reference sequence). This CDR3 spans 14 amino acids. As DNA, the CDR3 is TGTGCCAGCAGCTCGGGGGGGAGGAACAATGAGCAGTTCTTC. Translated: CASSSGGRNNEQFF.

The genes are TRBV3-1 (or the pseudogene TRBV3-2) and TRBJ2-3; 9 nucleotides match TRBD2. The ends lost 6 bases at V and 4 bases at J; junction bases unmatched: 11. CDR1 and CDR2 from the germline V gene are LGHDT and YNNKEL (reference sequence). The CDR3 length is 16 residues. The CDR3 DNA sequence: TGTGCCAGCAGTCGCCGTGGGCGGGGGGGGGCAGATACGCAGTATTTT. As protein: CASSRRGRGGADTQYF.

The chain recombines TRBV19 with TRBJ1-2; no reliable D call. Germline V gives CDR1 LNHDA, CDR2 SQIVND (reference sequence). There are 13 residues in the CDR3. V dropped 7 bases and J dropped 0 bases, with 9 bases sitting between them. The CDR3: CASIATTNYGYTF. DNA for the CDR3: TGTGCCAGTATAGCGACGACTAACTATGGCTACACCTTC.

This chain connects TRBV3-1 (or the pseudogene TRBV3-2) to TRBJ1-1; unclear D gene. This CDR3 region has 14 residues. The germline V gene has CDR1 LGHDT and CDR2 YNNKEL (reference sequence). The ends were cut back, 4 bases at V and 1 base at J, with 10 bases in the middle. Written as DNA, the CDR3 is TGTGCCAGCAGCCTTCGGGGTTCGAACACTGAAGCTTTCTTT. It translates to CASSLRGSNTEAFF.

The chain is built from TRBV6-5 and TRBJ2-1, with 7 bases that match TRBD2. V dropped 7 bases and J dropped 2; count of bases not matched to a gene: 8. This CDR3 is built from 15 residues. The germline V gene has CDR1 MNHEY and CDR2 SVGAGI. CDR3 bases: TGTGCCAGCATTGGAGTAGCGGGCCCCTACAATGAGCAGTTCTTC. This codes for CASIGVAGPYNEQFF.

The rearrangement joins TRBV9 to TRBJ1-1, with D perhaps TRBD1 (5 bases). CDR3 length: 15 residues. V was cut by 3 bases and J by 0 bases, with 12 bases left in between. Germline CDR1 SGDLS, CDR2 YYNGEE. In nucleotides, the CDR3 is TGTGCCAGCAGCGCTCGACAGTCCATGAACACTGAAGCTTTCTTT. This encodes CASSARQSMNTEAFF.

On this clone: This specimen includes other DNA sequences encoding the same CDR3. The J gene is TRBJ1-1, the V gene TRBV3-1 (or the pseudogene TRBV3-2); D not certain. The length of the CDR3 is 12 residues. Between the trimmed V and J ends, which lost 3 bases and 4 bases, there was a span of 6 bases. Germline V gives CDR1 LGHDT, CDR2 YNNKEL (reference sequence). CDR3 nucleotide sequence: TGTGCCAGCAGCCAGGTGCGCACTGAAGCTTTCTTT. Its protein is CASSQVRTEAFF.

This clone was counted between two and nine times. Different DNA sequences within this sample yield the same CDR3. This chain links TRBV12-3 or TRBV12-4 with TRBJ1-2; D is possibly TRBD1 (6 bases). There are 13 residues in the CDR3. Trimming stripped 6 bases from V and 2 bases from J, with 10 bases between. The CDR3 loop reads CASRPDRNYGYTF. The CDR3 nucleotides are TGTGCCAGCAGACCGGACAGAAACTATGGCTACACCTTC.

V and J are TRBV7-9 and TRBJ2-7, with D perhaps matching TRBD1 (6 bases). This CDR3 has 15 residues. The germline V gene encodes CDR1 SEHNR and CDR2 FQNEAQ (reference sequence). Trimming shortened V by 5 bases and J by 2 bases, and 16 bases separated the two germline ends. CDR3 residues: CASSPGMQGTYEQYF. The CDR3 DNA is TGTGCCAGCAGCCCTGGTATGCAGGGGACCTACGAGCAGTACTTC.

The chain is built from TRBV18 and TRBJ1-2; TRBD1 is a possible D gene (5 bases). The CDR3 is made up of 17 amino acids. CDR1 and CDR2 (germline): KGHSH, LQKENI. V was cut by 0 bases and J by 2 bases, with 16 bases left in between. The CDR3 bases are TGTGCCAGCTCACCACCAGCAGGGAGGGTCGGAAACTATGGCTACACCTTC. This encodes CASSPPAGRVGNYGYTF.

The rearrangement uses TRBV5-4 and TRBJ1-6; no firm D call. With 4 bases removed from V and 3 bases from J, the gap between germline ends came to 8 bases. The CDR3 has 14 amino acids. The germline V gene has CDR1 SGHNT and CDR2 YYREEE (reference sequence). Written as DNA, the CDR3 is TGTGCCAGCAGCGCCCGGGACTATAATTCACCCCTCCACTTT. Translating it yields CASSARDYNSPLHF.

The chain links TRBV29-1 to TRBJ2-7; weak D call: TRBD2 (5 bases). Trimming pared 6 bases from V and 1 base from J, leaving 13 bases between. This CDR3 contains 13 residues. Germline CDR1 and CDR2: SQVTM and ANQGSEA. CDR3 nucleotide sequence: TGCAGCGTGGAGAGGACGGGATCCTACGAGCAGTACTTC. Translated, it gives CSVERTGSYEQYF.

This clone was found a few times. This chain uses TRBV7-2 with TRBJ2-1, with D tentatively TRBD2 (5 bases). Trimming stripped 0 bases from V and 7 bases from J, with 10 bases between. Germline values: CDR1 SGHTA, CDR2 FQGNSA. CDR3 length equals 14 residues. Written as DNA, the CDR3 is TGTGCCAGCAGCTTAGCCGGACTGACAAATGAGCAGTTCTTC. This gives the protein CASSLAGLTNEQFF.

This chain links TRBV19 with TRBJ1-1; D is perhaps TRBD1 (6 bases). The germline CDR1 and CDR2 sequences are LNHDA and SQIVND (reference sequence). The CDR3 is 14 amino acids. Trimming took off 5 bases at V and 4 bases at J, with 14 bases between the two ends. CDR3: CASSSGRGPTEAFF. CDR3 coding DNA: TGTGCCAGTAGTTCGGGCAGGGGTCCCACTGAAGCTTTCTTT.

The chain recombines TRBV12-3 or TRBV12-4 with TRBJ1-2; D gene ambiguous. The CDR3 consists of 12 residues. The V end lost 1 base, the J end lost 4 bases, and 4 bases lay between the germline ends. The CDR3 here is CASSLGSYGYTF. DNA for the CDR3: TGTGCCAGCAGTTTAGGCAGCTATGGCTACACCTTC.

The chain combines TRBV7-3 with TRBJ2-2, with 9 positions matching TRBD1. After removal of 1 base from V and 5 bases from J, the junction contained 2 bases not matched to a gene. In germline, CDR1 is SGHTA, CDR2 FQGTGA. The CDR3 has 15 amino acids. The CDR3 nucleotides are TGTGCCAGCAGCTTAAGGACAGGGGAGACCGGGGAGCTGTTTTTT. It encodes CASSLRTGETGELFF.

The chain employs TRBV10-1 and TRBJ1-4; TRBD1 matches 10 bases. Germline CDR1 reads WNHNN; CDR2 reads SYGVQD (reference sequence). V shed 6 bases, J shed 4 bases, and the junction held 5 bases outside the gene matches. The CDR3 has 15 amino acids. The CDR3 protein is CASRPRDRGNEKLFF. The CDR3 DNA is TGCGCCAGCAGGCCTCGGGACAGGGGTAATGAAAAACTGTTTTTT.

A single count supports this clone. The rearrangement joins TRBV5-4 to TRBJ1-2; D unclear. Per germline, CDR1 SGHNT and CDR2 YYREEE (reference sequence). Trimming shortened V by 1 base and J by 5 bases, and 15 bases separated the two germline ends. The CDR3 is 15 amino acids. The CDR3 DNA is TGTGCCAGCAGCTTGAGGTCGGCGGAGCCTTATGGCTACACCTTC. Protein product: CASSLRSAEPYGYTF.

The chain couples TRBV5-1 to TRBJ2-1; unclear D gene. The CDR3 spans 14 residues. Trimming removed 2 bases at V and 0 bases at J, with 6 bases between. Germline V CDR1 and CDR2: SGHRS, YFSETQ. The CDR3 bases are TGCGCCAGCAGCTTCCTGAGCTCCTACAATGAGCAGTTCTTC. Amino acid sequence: CASSFLSSYNEQFF.

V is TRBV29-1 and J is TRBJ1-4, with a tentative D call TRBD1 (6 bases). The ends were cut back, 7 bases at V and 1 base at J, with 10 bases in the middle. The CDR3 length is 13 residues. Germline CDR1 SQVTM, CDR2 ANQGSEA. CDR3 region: CSARTVTNEKLFF. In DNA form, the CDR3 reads TGCAGCGCCCGGACAGTAACTAATGAAAAACTGTTTTTT.

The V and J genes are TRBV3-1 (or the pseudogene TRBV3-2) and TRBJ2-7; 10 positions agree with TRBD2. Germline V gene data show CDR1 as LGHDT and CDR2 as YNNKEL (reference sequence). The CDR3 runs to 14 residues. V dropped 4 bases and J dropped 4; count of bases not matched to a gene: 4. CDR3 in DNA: TGTGCCAGCAGCCCCCTAGCGGGGGTTTACGAGCAGTACTTC. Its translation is CASSPLAGVYEQYF.